The 9 T cell receptor beta chains below all came from one sample that was sequenced in a study of shared clonotypes between healthy human individuals. Assay used: immunoSEQ multiplex PCR; TCRdb lists only in-frame clones, some missing. The sample holds about 1 million clones, about 75% seen once. The source material was memory CD4+ T cells sorted from blood. Subset indicated: CD45RA-negative fraction. Receptors originate from a young man in good health.

This chain uses TRBV19 with TRBJ1-2; no clear D gene. CDR3 length: 16 amino acids. V was trimmed by 2 bases and J by 4 bases, leaving 17 bases between them. The germline CDR1 and CDR2 sequences are LNHDA and SQIVND (reference sequence). Written as DNA, the CDR3 is TGTGCCAGTAGTATAAGTAACAGATTATCCCCCTATGGCTACACCTTC. Its protein product is CASSISNRLSPYGYTF. The full variable domain, in which reference TRBV19 and TRBJ1-2 provide the parts outside the CDR3, is DGGITQSPKYLFRKEGQNVTLSCEQNLNHDAMYWYRQDPGQGLRLIYYSQIVNDFQKGDIAEGYSVSREKKESFPLTVTSAQKNPTAFYLCASSISNRLSPYGYTFGSGTRLTVV.

V usage is TRBV5-4 and J usage is TRBJ2-3, with D hard to call. Germline V CDR1 and CDR2: SGHNT, YYREEE (reference sequence). Trimming removed 0 bases from V and 3 bases from J, with 11 bases in between. The CDR3 spans 15 residues. CDR3 sequence: CASSLGAIPTDTQYF. DNA for the CDR3: TGTGCCAGCAGCTTGGGCGCAATCCCGACAGATACGCAGTATTTT. The full variable domain, with the rest looked up from reference TRBV5-4 and TRBJ2-3, is ETGVTQSPTHLIKTRGQQVTLRCSSQSGHNTVSWYQQALGQGPQFIFQYYREEENGRGNFPPRFSGLQFPNYSSELNVNALELDDSALYLCASSLGAIPTDTQYFGPGTRLTVL.

V and J are TRBV6-5 and TRBJ2-5; D is uncertain. V was shortened by 6 bases and J by 2 bases, with 13 bases between the two germline ends. Germline assignment: CDR1 MNHEY and CDR2 SVGAGI. The CDR3 has 14 amino acids. The DNA of the CDR3 is TGTGCCAGCAGGCAGGACCTCATACAAGAGACCCAGTACTTC. Its translation: CASRQDLIQETQYF.

The gene calls are TRBV10-2 and TRBJ2-1; weak D call: TRBD2 (6 bases). The CDR3 consists of 14 residues. V lost 8 bases to trimming and J lost 7 bases, with 18 bases between them. Germline values: CDR1 WSHSY, CDR2 SAAADI. DNA for the CDR3: TGCGCCAGCTCCAGAGTCGCGGCGGGGAATGAGCAGTTCTTC. Its translation: CASSRVAAGNEQFF.

This clone was detected only a few times. The CDR3: CAIARDRSTDTQYF. The CDR3, as DNA: TGTGCCATCGCCAGGGACAGAAGCACAGATACGCAGTATTTT. The rearrangement joins TRBV10-3 to TRBJ2-3; 7 nucleotides line up with TRBD1. V trimming: 8 bases; J trimming: 0 bases; junction bases outside the gene matches: 5. Germline V gene sequence: CDR1 ENHRY, CDR2 SYGVKD. There are 14 residues in the CDR3.

This chain links TRBV10-3 with TRBJ1-4; D possibly corresponds to TRBD1 (5 bases). The germline V gene has CDR1 ENHRY and CDR2 SYGVKD. V was trimmed by 6 bases and J by 4 bases, leaving 12 bases between them. This CDR3 comprises 14 residues. The CDR3 DNA reads TGTGCCATCAGGGGGGGACGGATTAATGAAAAACTGTTTTTT. This encodes CAIRGGRINEKLFF.

The chain combines TRBV9 with TRBJ1-2; D is perhaps TRBD1 (6 bases). The V end was cut by 2 bases, the J end by 2 bases, with 13 bases between. Germline CDR1 reads SGDLS; CDR2 reads YYNGEE. The CDR3 totals 15 residues. The CDR3 sequence is CASSVIGGSNYGYTF. The CDR3, as DNA: TGTGCCAGCAGCGTTATTGGGGGCTCGAACTATGGCTACACCTTC.

On this clone itself: The same CDR3 can be traced to other DNA sequences in this sample. The genes are TRBV9 and TRBJ2-6; D uncertain. V was shortened by 0 bases and J by 1 base, with 5 bases between the two germline ends. Germline V gene data show CDR1 as SGDLS and CDR2 as YYNGEE. The CDR3 contains 15 residues. In DNA form, the CDR3 reads TGTGCCAGCAGCGTAGCTGGGTCTGGGGCCAACGTCCTGACTTTC. As protein: CASSVAGSGANVLTF.

This chain links TRBV5-4 with TRBJ2-5; 9 nucleotides align to TRBD1. With V trimmed by 5 bases and J by 5 bases, 10 bases remained unmatched. CDR1 SGHNT and CDR2 YYREEE come from the germline V gene (reference sequence). This CDR3 is 15 amino acids long. As DNA, the CDR3 is TGTGCCAGCAGTGGAAGGACAGGGGTTTGGGAGACCCAGTACTTC. This translates into CASSGRTGVWETQYF.